This TCR beta chain was profiled in a study of graft-versus-host responses after intestinal transplantation. Across the whole study: Every recipient had anti-thymocyte globulin induction and 2 to 4 years of tacrolimus plus steroids.

Profiling relied on immunoSEQ multiplex PCR, and the TCRdb table lists in-frame clones only, not all of them. The data hold about 88,000 clones, with about 90% observed a single time. Points on this clone: Antigen: not known.

The study, taken as a whole, reports: Patients with graft-donor T cell macrochimerism had high graft-versus-host to host-versus-graft clonal ratios in allografts. Peak levels of circulating GvH clones tracked with early post-transplant HvG declines.

Germline CDR1 reads LGHNT; CDR2 reads FRNRAP. This CDR3 region has 15 residues. Trimming stripped 1 base from V and 5 bases from J, with 12 bases between. The source was unstimulated CD4+ T cells sorted from spleen or lymph node cells, collected before intestinal transplant. This receptor was obtained from a human donor who received an intestinal transplant. The chain combines TRBV12-5 with TRBJ2-1, with D unclear. CDR3: CASGLAIRPDNEQFF. CDR3 nucleotides: TGTGCTAGTGGTTTGGCCATCCGTCCAGACAATGAGCAGTTCTTC.